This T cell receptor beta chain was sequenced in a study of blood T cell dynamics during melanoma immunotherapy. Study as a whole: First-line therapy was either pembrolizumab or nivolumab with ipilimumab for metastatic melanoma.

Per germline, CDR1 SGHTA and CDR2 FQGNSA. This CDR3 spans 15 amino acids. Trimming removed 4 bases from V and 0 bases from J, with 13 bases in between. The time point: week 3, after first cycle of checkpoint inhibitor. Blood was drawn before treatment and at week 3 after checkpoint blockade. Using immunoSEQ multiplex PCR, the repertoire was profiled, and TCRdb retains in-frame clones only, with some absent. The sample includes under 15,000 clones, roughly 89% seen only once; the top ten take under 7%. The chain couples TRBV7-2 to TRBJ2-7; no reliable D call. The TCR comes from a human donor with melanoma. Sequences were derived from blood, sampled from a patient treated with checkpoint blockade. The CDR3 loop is CASSWVGFSSYEQYF. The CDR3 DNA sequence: TGTGCCAGCAGCTGGGTCGGATTCAGCTCCTACGAGCAGTACTTC.